This T cell receptor beta chain was retrieved from a study of PD-L1 blockade in urothelial cancer. The overall study: Blood samples contained a median 141,255 T cells.

As to time point: peripheral blood 6 weeks after treatment start. Trimming pared 0 bases from V and 4 bases from J, leaving 7 bases between. From germline, CDR1 is SGHTA and CDR2 FQGTGA. There are 15 residues in the CDR3. Data came from immunoSEQ multiplex PCR; TCRdb stores just in-frame clones and leaves some out. The repertoire holds nearly 50,000 clones, with approximately 85% as singletons. J is TRBJ2-6 and V is TRBV7-3; unclear D gene. The source is a man in his forties or fifties with urothelial cancer. The sample was PBMCs, taken around atezolizumab (anti-PD-L1) treatment. CDR3 region: CASSLTGFGANVLTF. CDR3 coding DNA: TGTGCCAGCAGCTTAACGGGCTTCGGGGCCAACGTCCTGACTTTC.